Following are 15 T cell receptor beta chains from one sample sequenced in a study of CD8+ T cells in alopecia areata (dated by TCRdb to between 2018 and 2020). Libraries were built with the immunoSEQ multiplex PCR assay. For TCR sequencing, RNA was extracted from every sample and reverse transcribed into cDNA to serve as template. This is the immuneACCESS table as TCRdb keeps it, with only in-frame sequences that have V and J called. A part of the clones is gone; compared with another copy, unresolved V genes explain less than half, and the rest is unexplained. The sample table lists tens of thousands of clones, 45% to 55% of them with a count of one. About 1.8% of the sample lies in the top ten. For a handful of biomarker-study patients, CD4+ cells were further sorted into CD25+CD127- cells. The specimen sequenced was CD4+ Tregs sorted from blood. Source of these receptors: a human donor with alopecia areata.

Written as DNA, the CDR3 is TGTGCCAGCAGTCTTTCCGGGACGGGAGTCTATGCTTTCTTT. Its translation: CASSLSGTGVYAFF. The rearrangement links TRBV11-1 to TRBJ1-1, with D possibly TRBD1 on 5 matching bases. CDR3 length: 14 amino acids. Trimming shortened V by 6 bases and J by 11 bases, and 22 bases separated the two germline ends. The germline V gene encodes CDR1 SGHAT and CDR2 FQDESV (reference sequence).

This clone was detected a few times. This chain's CDR3 is CASSYLEGPLGTQYF. The CDR3 coding sequence is TGTGCCAGCAGTTATTTGGAGGGCCCTCTGGGTACGCAGTATTTT. The rearrangement joins TRBV2 to TRBJ2-3, with a weak D call TRBD2 (6 bases). The V and J ends lost 5 bases and 8 bases respectively, with 20 bases between them. The CDR3 contains 15 residues. Germline V gene sequence: CDR1 SNHLY, CDR2 FYNNEI. The whole variable domain, remainder taken from reference TRBV2 and TRBJ2-3, is EPEVTQTPSHQVTQMGQEVILRCVPISNHLYFYWYRQILGQKVEFLVSFYNNEISEKSEIFDDQFSVERPDGSNFTLKIRSTKLEDSAMYFCASSYLEGPLGTQYFGPGTRLTVL.

V is TRBV7-3 and J is TRBJ2-3; possible D gene TRBD1, 5 bases. CDR1 is SGHTA, CDR2 FQGTGA, per germline. This CDR3 has 16 residues. V was pared by 1 base and J by 2 bases, with 13 bases between. The CDR3 region has the DNA TGTGCCAGCAGCTTAATAGGACAAGGCCCCACAGATACGCAGTATTTT. Protein: CASSLIGQGPTDTQYF.

This clone was counted a few times. V is TRBV7-2 and J is TRBJ2-7; no firm D call. Trimming took off 0 bases at V and 2 bases at J, with 5 bases between the two ends. CDR3 length: 13 residues. Germline V CDR1 and CDR2: SGHTA, FQGNSA. The CDR3 nucleotides are TGTGCCAGCAGCTTAGCGGGTCCCTACGAGCAGTACTTC. Protein sequence: CASSLAGPYEQYF.

The chain links TRBV5-1 to TRBJ2-2; D is unclear. The CDR3 covers 12 residues. Germline CDR1 and CDR2: SGHRS and YFSETQ. The V end was cut by 2 bases, the J end by 5 bases, with 4 bases between. The CDR3 loop is CASSFGTGELFF. The CDR3 DNA follows: TGCGCCAGCAGCTTCGGGACCGGGGAGCTGTTTTTT.

The chain uses TRBV18 and TRBJ1-2; D not certain. Per germline, CDR1 KGHSH and CDR2 LQKENI. Trimming cost V 4 bases and J 10 bases, with 13 bases left between them. The CDR3 length is 12 residues. CDR3 DNA: TGTGCCAGCTCACTAGACACCGCGGACTACACCTTC. Translation gives CASSLDTADYTF. The entire variable domain, with the rest obtained from reference TRBV18 and TRBJ1-2, is as follows: NAGVMQNPRHLVRRRGQEARLRCSPMKGHSHVYWYRQLPEEGLKFMVYLQKENIIDESGMPKERFSAEFPKEGPSILRIQQVVRGDSAAYFCASSLDTADYTFGSGTRLTVV.

This rearrangement joins TRBV7-9 to TRBJ1-5; 7 nucleotides align to TRBD1. Germline CDR1 and CDR2: SEHNR and FQNEAQ (reference sequence). The CDR3 length is 18 residues. Germline trimming cut 5 bases from V and 4 bases from J; bases unmatched to any gene: 17. CDR3 coding DNA: TGTGCCAGCAGCCCAAGTGGGCTGGGACAGACGACTAATCAGCCCCAGCATTTT. Translated: CASSPSGLGQTTNQPQHF.

With respect to this clone: Likely a read error: the CDR3 ends without its conserved phenylalanine or tryptophan. V and J are TRBV9 and TRBJ1-1, with D tentatively TRBD1 (5 bases). The germline V and J ends were trimmed by 0 bases and 2 bases, with 8 bases remaining between them. The germline gives CDR1 SGDLS, CDR2 YYNGEE. CDR3 length equals 14 residues. Here the CDR3 reads CASSVAQGNTEAFS. CDR3 sequence (DNA): TGTGCCAGCAGCGTAGCTCAGGGAAACACTGAAGCTTTCTCT.

The CDR3 here is CASSLLGGPYNEQFF. CDR3 nucleotide sequence: TGTGCCAGCAGCTTGTTGGGGGGACCCTACAATGAGCAGTTCTTC. The chain combines TRBV5-4 with TRBJ2-1; the D gene is possibly TRBD2 (6 bases). The germline CDR1 and CDR2 sequences are SGHNT and YYREEE (reference sequence). Trimming pared 1 base from V and 2 bases from J, leaving 10 bases between. This CDR3 contains 15 residues.

The chain links TRBV7-2 to TRBJ1-1; perhaps TRBD1 as D (6 bases). The CDR3 is 14 amino acids. V was clipped by 5 bases and J by 3 bases, with 13 bases between them. Germline-derived CDR1 and CDR2 are SGHTA and FQGNSA. CDR3 sequence reads: CASSPNGGDTEAFF. The CDR3 DNA follows: TGTGCCAGCAGCCCAAACGGGGGCGACACTGAAGCTTTCTTT.

The V and J genes are TRBV10-3 and TRBJ2-2; D perhaps matches TRBD2 (6 bases). V lost 6 bases and J 4 bases, leaving 6 bases between the germline ends. CDR1 and CDR2 (germline): ENHRY, SYGVKD. This CDR3 is 12 amino acids long. CDR3 in DNA: TGTGCCATCAGGACTAGCACCGGGGAGCTGTTTTTT. It codes for CAIRTSTGELFF.

The chain employs TRBV7-2 and TRBJ1-2, with 9 nucleotides matching TRBD1. With V trimmed by 6 bases and J by 4 bases, 15 bases remained unmatched. The CDR3 extends over 17 amino acids. The germline V gene has CDR1 SGHTA and CDR2 FQGNSA. DNA of the CDR3: TGTGCCAGCAGTCGTCCCCCGCCGGGACAGGGTTTCTATGGCTACACCTTC. This sequence encodes CASSRPPPGQGFYGYTF.

The chain uses TRBV9 and TRBJ2-3, with 8 bases that match TRBD2. The CDR3 contains 15 residues. Germline assignment: CDR1 SGDLS and CDR2 YYNGEE. Trimming cost V 3 bases and J 1 base; bases outside gene matches: 4. CDR3 loop: CASSAMTSGTDTQYF. CDR3 nucleotides: TGTGCCAGCAGCGCCATGACTAGCGGCACAGATACGCAGTATTTT. The full variable domain, its missing parts supplied by reference TRBV9 and TRBJ2-3, is DSGVTQTPKHLITATGQRVTLRCSPRSGDLSVYWYQQSLDQGLQFLIQYYNGEERAKGNILERFSAQQFPDLHSELNLSSLELGDSALYFCASSAMTSGTDTQYFGPGTRLTVL.

J is TRBJ2-7 and V is TRBV11-2; D gene ambiguous. The germline V and J ends were trimmed by 0 bases and 3 bases, with 9 bases remaining between them. The CDR3 loop spans 14 amino acids. Germline CDR1 reads SGHAT; CDR2 reads FQNNGV. Here the CDR3 reads CASSLDRRSYEQYF. CDR3 nucleotides: TGTGCCAGCAGCTTAGATAGAAGGAGCTACGAGCAGTACTTC.

The J gene is TRBJ1-5, the V gene TRBV7-2; 7 nucleotides align to TRBD1. CDR1 SGHTA and CDR2 FQGNSA come from the germline V gene. The CDR3 consists of 14 residues. V lost 5 bases and J lost 5; bases outside the gene matches: 6. In DNA form, the CDR3 reads TGTGCCAGCAGCCCCATACAGGGGTATCAGCCCCAGCATTTT. It translates to CASSPIQGYQPQHF.